This TCR beta chain was identified in a study of CD8+CD57+ T cells in acquired aplastic anemia. At the level of the study: The study obtained an average of about 3.1 ug of DNA from sorted CD4+ and CD8+ cells. Where healthy donors were concerned, CD4+ cells averaged about 11 million reads.

The use of genomic DNA as template underpinned the TCR beta VDJ and CDR3 profiling. MiXCR, applied by TCRdb to the reads, yields one record per CDR3 protein. This table has approximately 45,000 distinct CDR3 sequences, around 72% appearing once. Study outcomes and limitations: Comparison of patients with controls identified approximately 28 shared CD8+ CDR3 sequences. In CD8+ cells, Simpson's diversity showed no significant difference between patients and controls.

This clonotype came up a few times. The antigen is undetermined. This CDR3 is built from 13 residues. Per the germline V gene, CDR1 is KGHDR and CDR2 is SFDVKD. Trimming pared 9 bases from V and 2 bases from J, leaving 12 bases between. The rearrangement joins TRBV24-1 to TRBJ2-5; D remains ambiguous. Sequencing was performed on sorted CD4+, CD8+, or CD8+CD57+ T cells (not recorded which) from PBMCs. This TCR came from a human donor in good health, serving as a control. In nucleotides, the CDR3 is TGTGCCACCGGTGGGCCAGGACAAGAGACCCAGTACTTC. This translates into CATGGPGQETQYF.